The T cell receptor beta chain under discussion was sequenced for a study of T cell repertoires in cytomegalovirus infection. Study background: The authors relied on CMV epitopes, both recently identified HLA-C-restricted and well-studied HLA-B-restricted. Indicated by public TCR beta signatures were CMV infection and matching HLA type. Study-level results: CMV-specific TCR beta clonotypes restricted by HLA-C dominated the ex vivo response.

TCRdb re-analysed the reads in MiXCR, keeping a single row per CDR3 protein. The sample includes 90,000 to 120,000 distinct CDR3 sequences, roughly 39% of them seen just once. This clonotype came up a few times. Its antigen is as yet unknown. Trimming stripped 0 bases from V and 2 bases from J, with 12 bases between. Germline V gene lookup returns CDR1 SEHNR and CDR2 FQNEAQ (reference sequence). The CDR3 has 16 amino acids. The chain joins TRBV7-9 to TRBJ2-3, with unresolved D. The sample in question was CD8+ T cells from cultured PBMCs, obtained from culture after CMV antigen stimulation. The source is a human donor in good health (CMV status not recorded). Some clones in this sample may be carry-over from other donors' samples. The CDR3 DNA sequence: TGTGCCAGCAGCTTAGCGCGGCAGGTTATCACAGATACGCAGTATTTT. Translated, it gives CASSLARQVITDTQYF.